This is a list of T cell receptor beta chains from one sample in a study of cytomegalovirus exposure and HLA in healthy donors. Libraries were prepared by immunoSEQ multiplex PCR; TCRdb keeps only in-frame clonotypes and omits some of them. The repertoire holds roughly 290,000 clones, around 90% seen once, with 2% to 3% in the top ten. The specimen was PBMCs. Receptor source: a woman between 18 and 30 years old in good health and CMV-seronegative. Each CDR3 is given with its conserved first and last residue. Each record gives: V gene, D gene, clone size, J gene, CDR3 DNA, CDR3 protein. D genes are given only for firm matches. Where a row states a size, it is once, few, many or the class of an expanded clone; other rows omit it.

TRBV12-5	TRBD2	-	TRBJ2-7	TGTGCTAGTGGTTTATCCGGGACTAGCGCCTACGAGCAGTACTTC	CASGLSGTSAYEQYF
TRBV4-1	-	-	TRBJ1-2	TGCGCCAGCAGCCGCATAGGAGGGGCGGCGGACACCTTC	CASSRIGGAADTF
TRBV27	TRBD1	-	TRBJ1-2	TGTGCCAGCGGCGAGGGGGCAGGCTATGGCTACACCTTC	CASGEGAGYGYTF
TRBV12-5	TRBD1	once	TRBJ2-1	TGTGCTAGTGGTCCCGGACAGGGGGCAACCCACAATGAGCAGTTCTTC	CASGPGQGATHNEQFF
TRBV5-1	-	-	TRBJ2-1	TGCGCCAGCAGCCTCCTGACGGAGAGCTCCTACAATGAGCAGTTCTTC	CASSLLTESSYNEQFF
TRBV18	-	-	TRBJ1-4	TGTGCCAGCTCTCCAACCCCCCTCCCGGGTGAAAAACTGTTTTTT	CASSPTPLPGEKLFF
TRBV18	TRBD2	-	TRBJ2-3	TGTGCCAGCTCACCAGTCACGAGCGGGGGCTGGAGAGATACGCAGTATTTT	CASSPVTSGGWRDTQYF
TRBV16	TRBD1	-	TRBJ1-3	TGTGCCAGCAGCCCCAAAGTCTTCGGGACAGGGTCTGGAAACACCATATATTTT	CASSPKVFGTGSGNTIYF
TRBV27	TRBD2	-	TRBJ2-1	TGTGCCAGCAGTCCCTGGCCCCCCAGCGGGGGGCCGGGCTACAATGAGCAGTTCTTC	CASSPWPPSGGPGYNEQFF
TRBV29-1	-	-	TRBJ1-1	TGCAGCGTTTTGACAGGTGCGAACACTGAAGCTTTCTTT	CSVLTGANTEAFF
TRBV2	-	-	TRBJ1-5	TGTGCCAGCAGTGAATCTGGACTGAGCAATCAGCCCCAGCATTTT	CASSESGLSNQPQHF
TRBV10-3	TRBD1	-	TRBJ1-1	TGTGCCATCAGTGGGGTAGGGGGCGAGACTGAAGCTTTCTTT	CAISGVGGETEAFF
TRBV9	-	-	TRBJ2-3	TGTGCCAGCAGCTTCACAACAGATACGCAGTATTTT	CASSFTTDTQYF
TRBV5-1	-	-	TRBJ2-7	TGCGCCAGCAGCTTGGACAGGGTGGACGAGCAGTACTTC	CASSLDRVDEQYF
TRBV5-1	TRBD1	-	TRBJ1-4	TGCGCCAGCAGCTTGGATGCTGGGACAGGGTCAGAAAAACTGTTTTTT	CASSLDAGTGSEKLFF
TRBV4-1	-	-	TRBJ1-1	TGCGCCAGCAGCCAAGATGCAGGCAACACTGAAGCTTTCTTT	CASSQDAGNTEAFF
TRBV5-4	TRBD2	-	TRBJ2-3	TGTGCCAGCAGCTTGGAGGGACTAGCGGCCACAGATACGCAGTATTTT	CASSLEGLAATDTQYF
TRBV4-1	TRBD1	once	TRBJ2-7	TGCGCCAGCAGCCCACGAAGCTCCGGGACAGGGAACTACGAGCAGTACTTC	CASSPRSSGTGNYEQYF
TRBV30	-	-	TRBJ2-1	TGTGCCTTGGAACAGGGAGCTTCCTACAATGAGCAGTTCTTC	CALEQGASYNEQFF
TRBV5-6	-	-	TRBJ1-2	TGTGCCAGCCGGGGGGGCAACTATGGCTACACCTTC	CASRGGNYGYTF
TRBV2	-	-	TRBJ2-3	TGTGCCGGGGCGACGGGGGTCACAGATACGCAGTATTTT	CAGATGVTDTQYF
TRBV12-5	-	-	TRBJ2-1	TGTGCTAGTGGTAGCGGCCGGGACTCCGATGAGCAGTTCTTC	CASGSGRDSDEQFF
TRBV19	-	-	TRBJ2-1	TGTGCCAGTAGTATCCCCAGGGGCCCCTACAATGAGCAGTTCTTC	CASSIPRGPYNEQFF
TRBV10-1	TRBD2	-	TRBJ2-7	TGCGCCAGCAAGCGGGACCACTACGAGCAGTACTTC	CASKRDHYEQYF
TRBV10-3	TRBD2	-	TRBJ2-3	TGTGCCAGCCGCAGCGGGGGCCCCCCTAAGGATACGCAGTATTTT	CASRSGGPPKDTQYF
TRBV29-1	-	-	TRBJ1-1	TGCAGCGTTGTAGGCGCCAGGGGCTTTAACACTGAAGCTTTCTTT	CSVVGARGFNTEAFF
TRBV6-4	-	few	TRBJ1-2	TGTGCCAGCAGTGCGGACTCGGGACACCCATATGGCTACACCTTC	CASSADSGHPYGYTF
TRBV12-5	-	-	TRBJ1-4	TGTGCTAGTGGTTTGGCTTTATTAACCCGGGGATTGGAAAAACTGTTTTTT	CASGLALLTRGLEKLFF
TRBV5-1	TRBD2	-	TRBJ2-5	TGCGCCAACAGCCCGGCACTTCTAGCGGGGGAGCCTGTTGAGACCCAGTACTTC	CANSPALLAGEPVETQYF
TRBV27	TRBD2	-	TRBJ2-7	TGTGCCAGCTCCTTTACTAGCGGGGGCCCCTACGAGCAGTACTTC	CASSFTSGGPYEQYF
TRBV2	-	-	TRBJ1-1	TGTGCCAGCAGAGTATCCCTCGCGGGCTCTGAAGCTTTCTTT	CASRVSLAGSEAFF
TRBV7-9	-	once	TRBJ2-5	TGTGCCAGCAGCTTAGGTCTATCCCAAGAGACCCAGTACTTC	CASSLGLSQETQYF
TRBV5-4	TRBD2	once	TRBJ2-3	TGTGCCAGCAGCTCACTAGCGGAGGCGGGAGATACGCAGTATTTT	CASSSLAEAGDTQYF
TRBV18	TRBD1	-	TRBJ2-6	TGTGCCAGCTCACTGGGACAGGGTACTGGGGCCAACGTCCTGACTTTC	CASSLGQGTGANVLTF
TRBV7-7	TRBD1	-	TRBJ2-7	TGTGCCAGCAGCTTCCCCCCTATACGGACAGGGGGTTTTTCCTACGAGCAGTACTTC	CASSFPPIRTGGFSYEQYF
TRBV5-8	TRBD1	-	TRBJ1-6	TGTGCCAGCAGACGTAAAACAGGGGCTAATTCACCCCTCCACTTT	CASRRKTGANSPLHF
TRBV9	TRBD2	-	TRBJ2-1	TGTGCCAGCAGCCCGTGGACTAGCGGCTACAATGAGCAGTTCTTC	CASSPWTSGYNEQFF
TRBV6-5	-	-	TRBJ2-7	TGTGCCAGCAGGGCCCGGACTGGCTCCTACGAGCAGTACTTC	CASRARTGSYEQYF
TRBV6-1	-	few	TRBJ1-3	TGTGCCAGCAGTGCCAGGTTAGGGGCGAAAAACACCATATATTTT	CASSARLGAKNTIYF
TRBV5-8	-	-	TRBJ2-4	TGTGCCAGCAGCCTTAAATTGTATCTAGCCAAAAACATTCAGTACTTC	CASSLKLYLAKNIQYF
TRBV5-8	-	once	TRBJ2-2	TGTGCCAGCAGCTTGCCCATGAACAGGGAGCTGTTTTTT	CASSLPMNRELFF
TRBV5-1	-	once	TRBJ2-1	TGCGCCAGCAGCTTGACGGGCAATGAGCAGTTCTTC	CASSLTGNEQFF
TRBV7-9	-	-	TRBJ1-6	TGTGCCAGCAGCCCCTCAGGGGATGTTTCACCCCTCCACTTT	CASSPSGDVSPLHF
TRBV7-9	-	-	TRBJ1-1	TGTTCCAGCAGCTCCCCCCGGGGTGGAAACACTGAAGCTTTCTTT	CSSSSPRGGNTEAFF
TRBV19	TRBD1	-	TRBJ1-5	TGTGCCAGTAGTACCGGGACAGGTAATAGCAATCAGCCCCAGCATTTT	CASSTGTGNSNQPQHF